The sequence of this T cell receptor beta chain was determined in a study of T cells in Graves' hyperthyroidism and ophthalmopathy. General study results and limits: It was a median approximately 6 months before onset that the model predicted ophthalmopathy.

Germline V gene data show CDR1 as KGHDR and CDR2 as SFDVKD. The CDR3 sequence is 14 residues long. Losses at the gene ends were 4 bases for V and 6 bases for J; bases not matched to a gene: 4. Amplified TCR beta CDR3 regions came from RNA transcripts. HTBI primers were used for first-round RT-PCR of the TCR CDR3. MiXCR, applied by TCRdb to the multiplex PCR reads, yields one record per CDR3 protein. The data show about 380,000 distinct CDR3 sequences, more than 11% seen once. In its sample, this clonotype was seen many times. Its specificity is not known. The rearrangement joins TRBV24-1 to TRBJ2-2; 7 bases match TRBD2. The source is a woman aged 55-75 years with Graves' hyperthyroidism. Sequenced sample: blood. CDR3: CATSEAGVAGELFF. For the CDR3, the DNA is TGTGCCACCAGTGAGGCGGGAGTTGCCGGGGAGCTGTTTTTT.